This T cell receptor beta chain derives from a study of T cell changes during pregnancy in multiple sclerosis. Only in-frame clones appear in the TCRdb table, and some are missing; sequencing was by immunoSEQ multiplex PCR. In the table there are 80,000 to 100,000 clones, 80% to 95% of which are singletons. This specimen consisted of peripheral blood, obtained in the first trimester of pregnancy. The receptor was isolated from a female donor with multiple sclerosis, enrolled in a pregnancy study.

CDR3 sequence: CASSPVRRVGGDTQYF. The CDR3 DNA reads TGTGCCAGCAGCCCAGTGCGTAGGGTAGGGGGAGATACGCAGTATTTT. The chain links TRBV9 to TRBJ2-3, with D possibly matching TRBD1 (6 bases). This CDR3 region has 16 residues. Trimming took off 4 bases at V and 5 bases at J, with 20 bases between the two ends. CDR1 and CDR2 from the germline V gene are SGDLS and YYNGEE.